A single sample is the source of the 28 T cell receptor beta chains below, sequenced in a study of T cell responses to AZD1222 COVID-19 vaccine. Data came from immunoSEQ multiplex PCR; TCRdb stores just in-frame clones and leaves some out. The table has tens of thousands of clones, approximately 90% seen once. The sequencing used peripheral blood, collected on day 0 of AZD1222 vaccination. These receptors all come from an adult in good health.

The chain employs TRBV13 and TRBJ2-5; tentative D call: TRBD2 (5 bases). V lost 5 bases, J lost 4 bases, and 17 bases lay in between. This CDR3 region has 15 residues. The germline V gene has CDR1 PRHDT and CDR2 FYEKMQ (reference sequence). DNA for the CDR3: TGTGCCAGCAGCCTTAGAAAGGAGGAACGAGAGACCCAGTACTTC. This translates into CASSLRKEERETQYF. The variable domain in full, completed from reference TRBV13 and TRBJ2-5, reads AAGVIQSPRHLIKEKRETATLKCYPIPRHDTVYWYQQGPGQDPQFLISFYEKMQSDKGSIPDRFSAQQFSDYHSELNMSSLELGDSALYFCASSLRKEERETQYFGPGTRLLVL.

The chain employs TRBV6-5 and TRBJ1-2; possible D gene TRBD1, 6 bases. Germline V gene lookup returns CDR1 MNHEY and CDR2 SVGAGI. This CDR3 has 13 amino acids. V was pared by 4 bases and J by 6 bases, with 12 bases between. CDR3 protein: CASSSRTVDGYTF. Here the CDR3 DNA reads TGTGCCAGCAGTTCCCGGACAGTTGATGGCTACACCTTC.

In nucleotides, the CDR3 is TGTGCCAGCTCACCCCGGGACAGGCGAAACACCGGGGAGCTGTTTTTT. It codes for CASSPRDRRNTGELFF. The chain couples TRBV18 to TRBJ2-2; 8 bases fit TRBD1. CDR3 length equals 16 residues. CDR1 and CDR2 from the germline V gene are KGHSH and LQKENI. J was trimmed by 2 bases and V by 3 bases; bases with no gene match: 5.

The chain combines TRBV5-1 with TRBJ1-2; 7 bases are shared with TRBD1. Per the germline V gene, CDR1 is SGHRS and CDR2 is YFSETQ. The ends lost 2 bases at V and 4 bases at J; junction bases unmatched: 8. This CDR3 spans 15 amino acids. The chain's CDR3 is CASSFSGTEGYGYTF. The CDR3 DNA is TGCGCCAGCAGCTTCTCCGGGACAGAGGGCTATGGCTACACCTTC.

Here the CDR3 reads CASSLEGQGEGTEAFF. In nucleotides, the CDR3 is TGCGCCAGCAGCTTGGAAGGACAGGGCGAGGGGACTGAAGCTTTCTTT. V usage is TRBV5-1 and J usage is TRBJ1-1, with TRBD1 identical over 8 bases. CDR1 and CDR2 from the germline V gene are SGHRS and YFSETQ. The CDR3 has 16 amino acids. The trim removed 0 bases at V and 5 bases at J, leaving 9 bases unmatched. Drawing the rest from reference TRBV5-1 and TRBJ1-1, the complete variable domain is KAGVTQTPRYLIKTRGQQVTLSCSPISGHRSVSWYQQTPGQGLQFLFEYFSETQRNKGNFPGRFSGRQFSNSRSEMNVSTLELGDSALYLCASSLEGQGEGTEAFFGQGTRLTVV.

The V and J genes are TRBV6-5 and TRBJ1-2; TRBD1 is a possible D gene (6 bases). The CDR3 is made up of 13 amino acids. The V gene lost 5 bases and the J gene lost 4 bases, with 11 bases spanning the gap. Germline V lookup: CDR1 MNHEY, CDR2 SVGAGI. For the CDR3, the DNA is TGTGCCAGCAGTACCGGACAGTTCTATGGCTACACCTTC. Its translation is CASSTGQFYGYTF.

The V call is TRBV23-1, the J call TRBJ2-7; 8 nucleotides line up with TRBD1. TRBV23-1 has ORF status, its function being uncertain. The junction had 12 bases not matched to a gene; V was cut back by 7 bases and J by 1 base. The CDR3 length is 16 residues. CDR3 protein: CASTRPVGTGSYEQYF. CDR3 nucleotide sequence: TGCGCCAGCACCCGTCCCGTGGGGACAGGATCCTACGAGCAGTACTTC.

The chain recombines TRBV7-9 with TRBJ2-1; 7 nucleotides match TRBD1. V trimming: 5 bases; J trimming: 0 bases; junction bases outside the gene matches: 10. Germline lookup yields CDR1 SEHNR and CDR2 FQNEAQ (reference sequence). The CDR3 has 17 amino acids. The CDR3 nucleotides are TGTGCCAGCAGCCCCGAGGGGGCTTTCAGCTCCTACAATGAGCAGTTCTTC. Its translation is CASSPEGAFSSYNEQFF.

This clone was observed a handful of times. The rearrangement joins TRBV11-2 to TRBJ2-5, with TRBD1 as a possible D gene (6 bases). The germline gives CDR1 SGHAT, CDR2 FQNNGV. The CDR3 is made up of 15 amino acids. V lost 5 bases to trimming and J lost 6 bases, with 19 bases between them. The CDR3 protein is CASSSQNRESKTQYF. CDR3 nucleotides: TGTGCCAGCAGCAGCCAGAACAGGGAATCGAAGACCCAGTACTTC. Using reference TRBV11-2 and TRBJ2-5 for the parts outside the CDR3, the full variable domain is EAGVAQSPRYKIIEKRQSVAFWCNPISGHATLYWYQQILGQGPKLLIQFQNNGVVDDSQLPKDRFSAERLKGVDSTLKIQPAKLEDSAVYLCASSSQNRESKTQYFGPGTRLLVL.

J is TRBJ1-1 and V is TRBV7-9; the D gene is possibly TRBD1 (6 bases). Between the trimmed V and J ends, which lost 5 bases and 4 bases, there was a span of 14 bases. CDR3 length equals 14 residues. The V gene's germline CDR1 is SEHNR and CDR2 FQNEAQ (reference sequence). Here the CDR3 reads CASSIYRDGTEAFF. The CDR3 region has the DNA TGTGCCAGCAGCATATACAGGGATGGCACTGAAGCTTTCTTT.

In this sample, this clone turned up once. The chain has TRBV5-5 and TRBJ2-5; D is possibly TRBD2 (6 bases). V lost 4 bases to trimming and J lost 5 bases, with 18 bases between them. The CDR3 extends over 15 amino acids. Germline CDR1 SGHKS, CDR2 YYEKEE (reference sequence). CDR3 amino acids: CASSLSSVFTETQYF. CDR3 DNA: TGTGCCAGCAGCCTCTCTAGCGTCTTTACGGAGACCCAGTACTTC.

The chain couples TRBV7-8 to TRBJ1-5; 7 nucleotides match TRBD1. Germline CDR1 is SGHVS and CDR2 is FQNEAQ. The V segment lost 1 base and the J segment 12 bases; nucleotides outside the gene matches: 21. This CDR3 contains 18 residues. CDR3 amino acids: CASSLVSLGLDRSGLQHF. CDR3 bases: TGTGCCAGCAGCTTAGTCTCATTGGGATTGGACAGGTCTGGTCTCCAGCATTTT.

This chain connects TRBV6-5 to TRBJ2-1; no clear D. Trimming pared 10 bases from V and 6 bases from J, leaving 19 bases between. Germline V gene sequence: CDR1 MNHEY, CDR2 SVGAGI. The CDR3 is 14 residues long. For the CDR3, the DNA is TGTGCCATTTCGGCTGTTGGCCCCTTCAATGAGCAGTTCTTC. The encoded protein is CAISAVGPFNEQFF.

The rearrangement uses TRBV11-3 and TRBJ2-7, with 8 bases fitting TRBD1. V shed 5 bases and J 5 bases; nucleotides not matched to a gene: 5. Germline-derived CDR1 and CDR2 are SGHNT and YENEEA. The CDR3 extends over 13 amino acids. CDR3 residues: CASSRTGSHEQYF. For the CDR3, the DNA is TGTGCCAGCAGCCGGACAGGGTCCCACGAGCAGTACTTC. Based on the CDR3 plus reference TRBV11-3 and TRBJ2-7, the full variable domain is EAGVVQSPRYKIIEKKQPVAFWCNPISGHNTLYWYLQNLGQGPELLIRYENEEAVDDSQLPKDRFSAERLKGVDSTLKIQPAELGDSAVYLCASSRTGSHEQYFGPGTRLTVT.

The chain couples TRBV7-2 to TRBJ2-7, with 14 bases aligning to TRBD2. The germline gives CDR1 SGHTA, CDR2 FQGNSA. Unmatched junction bases numbered 3, after V lost 2 bases and J lost 3 bases. CDR3 size: 16 residues. CDR3 protein: CASSLSGTSGGYEQYF. The DNA for the CDR3 is TGTGCCAGCAGCTTATCAGGGACTAGCGGGGGCTACGAGCAGTACTTC. Using reference TRBV7-2 and TRBJ2-7 for the parts outside the CDR3, the full variable domain is GAGVSQSPSNKVTEKGKDVELRCDPISGHTALYWYRQSLGQGLEFLIYFQGNSAPDKSGLPSDRFSAERTGGSVSTLTIQRTQQEDSAVYLCASSLSGTSGGYEQYFGPGTRLTVT.

V and J are TRBV19 and TRBJ1-1; D ambiguous. The V end was cut by 6 bases, the J end by 1 base, with 3 bases between. There are 11 residues in the CDR3. Germline V gene lookup returns CDR1 LNHDA and CDR2 SQIVND (reference sequence). CDR3 nucleotides: TGTGCCAGTAGACAGAACACTGAAGCTTTCTTT. It translates to CASRQNTEAFF.

The V call is TRBV5-4, the J call TRBJ1-1; a weak D match, TRBD1 (5 bases). The V end was cut by 4 bases, the J end by 3 bases, with 13 bases between. CDR3 size: 14 residues. The germline gives CDR1 SGHNT, CDR2 YYREEE (reference sequence). The CDR3 DNA reads as TGTGCCAGCAGCGGGCGGGGGAGGGACACTGAAGCTTTCTTT. Encoded protein: CASSGRGRDTEAFF. Looking up the rest from reference TRBV5-4 and TRBJ1-1 gives the full variable domain: ETGVTQSPTHLIKTRGQQVTLRCSSQSGHNTVSWYQQALGQGPQFIFQYYREEENGRGNFPPRFSGLQFPNYSSELNVNALELDDSALYLCASSGRGRDTEAFFGQGTRLTVV.

The chain has TRBV6-5 and TRBJ2-2; TRBD1 might be the D (6 bases). CDR3 length equals 15 residues. CDR1 and CDR2 (germline): MNHEY, SVGAGI. Trimming shortened V by 6 bases and J by 4 bases, and 15 bases separated the two germline ends. The CDR3 here is CASRITGFVTGELFF. In nucleotides, the CDR3 is TGTGCCAGCAGAATAACAGGGTTCGTCACCGGGGAGCTGTTTTTT.

The chain employs TRBV5-4 and TRBJ1-2, with D possibly being TRBD1 (6 bases). The ends were cut back, 4 bases at V and 4 bases at J, with 20 bases in the middle. Germline V gives CDR1 SGHNT, CDR2 YYREEE (reference sequence). The CDR3 consists of 16 residues. In DNA form, the CDR3 reads TGTGCCAGCAGCCCCGGTTCAGGGGCCCTATCCTATGGCTACACCTTC. Protein: CASSPGSGALSYGYTF.

V gene TRBV3-1 (or the pseudogene TRBV3-2) combines with J gene TRBJ1-3, with D hard to call. The CDR3 runs to 13 residues. The germline V gene has CDR1 LGHDT and CDR2 YNNKEL (reference sequence). V lost 4 bases, J lost 4 bases, and 8 bases lay in between. CDR3 nucleotides: TGTGCCAGCAGCCCCGCGTTGGGAAACACCATATATTTT. Translating gives CASSPALGNTIYF.

The rearrangement uses TRBV19 and TRBJ1-2; D is perhaps TRBD1 (6 bases). V lost 3 bases and J 4 bases, leaving 15 bases between the germline ends. CDR1 and CDR2 (germline): LNHDA, SQIVND (reference sequence). This CDR3 is 15 amino acids long. The CDR3 region is CASSIDGGLSYGYTF. The CDR3 nucleotides read TGTGCCAGTAGTATTGACGGGGGCTTGAGCTATGGCTACACCTTC.

The chain uses TRBV9 and TRBJ2-3, with D perhaps TRBD2 (6 bases). The germline V and J ends were trimmed by 4 bases and 0 bases, with 12 bases remaining between them. The CDR3 extends over 15 amino acids. Germline CDR1 SGDLS, CDR2 YYNGEE. CDR3 region: CASSPLGGSTDTQYF. The CDR3 DNA is TGTGCCAGCAGCCCACTCGGGGGAAGCACAGATACGCAGTATTTT.

The chain joins TRBV5-1 to TRBJ1-2; 9 bases agree with TRBD1. This CDR3 spans 17 amino acids. The junction had 10 bases not matched to a gene; V was cut back by 4 bases and J by 0 bases. CDR1 SGHRS and CDR2 YFSETQ come from the germline V gene. In DNA form, the CDR3 reads TGCGCCAGCAGCAAGGCCCCGGGACAGGGATCTAACTATGGCTACACCTTC. It encodes CASSKAPGQGSNYGYTF.

This chain uses TRBV11-2 with TRBJ1-2, with TRBD1 identical over 9 bases. Unmatched junction bases numbered 22, after V lost 3 bases and J lost 8 bases. CDR3 size: 19 residues. The V gene's germline CDR1 is SGHAT and CDR2 FQNNGV. The CDR3 here is CASSFSFRDRVSVPKGYTF. CDR3 in DNA: TGTGCCAGCAGCTTCTCCTTCCGGGACAGGGTCTCGGTCCCTAAGGGCTACACCTTC.

The chain recombines TRBV10-2 with TRBJ2-3; 10 nucleotides align to TRBD1. CDR1 is WSHSY, CDR2 SAAADI, per germline. The CDR3 sequence is 15 residues long. V gave up 6 bases and J gave up 3 bases; unmatched junction bases: 6. The DNA for the CDR3 is TGCGCCAGCAGGGGACGGGGACAGGGGACAGATACGCAGTATTTT. It specifies CASRGRGQGTDTQYF.

The chain is built from TRBV30 and TRBJ2-2; 16 bases fit TRBD2. The CDR3 is 18 residues long. CDR1 is GTSNPN and CDR2 is SVGIG in the germline V gene (reference sequence). Losses at the gene ends were 3 bases for V and 6 bases for J; bases not matched to a gene: 10. CDR3 amino acids: CAWRKGLAGGLRSGELFF. CDR3 DNA sequence: TGTGCCTGGAGAAAGGGACTAGCGGGGGGGCTTCGGTCCGGGGAGCTGTTTTTT.

The chain couples TRBV15 to TRBJ2-5, with D possibly TRBD2 on 6 matching bases. Trimming removed 8 bases from V and 1 base from J, with 11 bases in between. The CDR3 spans 13 residues. Germline CDR1 is LNHNV and CDR2 is YYDKDF (reference sequence). CDR3 loop: CATAGRLQETQYF. As DNA, the CDR3 is TGTGCCACCGCTGGGAGGCTCCAAGAGACCCAGTACTTC.

The CDR3 here is CASSFGTENTEAFF. The CDR3 region has the DNA TGTGCCAGCAGCTTTGGGACGGAGAACACTGAAGCTTTCTTT. The chain recombines TRBV7-9 with TRBJ1-1, with D maybe TRBD1 (5 bases). Trimming took 3 bases from V and 1 from J, leaving 9 bases between them. Per germline, CDR1 SEHNR and CDR2 FQNEAQ (reference sequence). This CDR3 spans 14 amino acids.